A selection of T cell receptor beta chains follows, all from one sample in a study of patients and donors after allogeneic stem cell transplantation. TCRdb passed the RT-PCR reads through MiXCR, listing each CDR3 protein once. The sample includes approximately 250,000 distinct CDR3 sequences, 13% to 15% seen only once; the top ten take 11%. Sequencing input: blood, either unsorted or a sorted T cell fraction (not recorded which). The receptors originated from a human donor who was either an allogeneic HSCT recipient or a stem cell or donor lymphocyte infusion donor (not recorded which). It is not recorded whose cells these are; they may come from a transplant donor. The CDR3 runs from the conserved cysteine through the conserved F or W. D genes are given only for firm matches. Size values are once, few and many counts, or a class for expanded clones, and some rows have none.

>TRBV6-1|few|TRBJ1-5|NA
TGTGCCGGAAGCCCGGGGCTTCGTTATCAGCCCCAGCATTTT
CAGSPGLRYQPQHF
>TRBV5-4|many|TRBJ1-6|NA
TGTGCCAGCAGCTTGGATCCAGGGATGGGTTCACCCCTCCACTTT
CASSLDPGMGSPLHF
>TRBV18|NA|TRBJ1-5|NA
TGTGCCAGCTCAACCGATAGCAATCAGCCCCAGCATTTT
CASSTDSNQPQHF
>TRBV19|few|TRBJ2-2|NA
TGTGCCACAGCGAAGGGGAACACCGGGGAGCTGTTTTTT
CATAKGNTGELFF
>TRBV6-5|many|TRBJ1-4|NA
TGTGCCAGCAGTTACTCCCAGGGTATATCAACTAATGAAAAACTGTTTTTT
CASSYSQGISTNEKLFF
>TRBV11-2|once|TRBJ2-7|NA
TGTGCCAGCAGCTTACTCAGGGCGTACGAGCAGTACTTC
CASSLLRAYEQYF
>TRBV15|many|TRBJ2-5|NA
TGTGCCACCAGCAGTTGGGGGAGTGGAAAAGAGACCCAGTACTTC
CATSSWGSGKETQYF
>TRBV24-1|NA|TRBJ2-2|TRBD1
TGTGCCACCAGTGCTGGCACAGGGGGTGTCGGGGAGCTGTTTTTT
CATSAGTGGVGELFF
>TRBV2|many|TRBJ2-1|NA
TGTGCTTCCGCAGTCCGGCCTCCTTCCTACAATGAGCAGTTCTTC
CASAVRPPSYNEQFF
>TRBV3-1|few|TRBJ1-2|NA
TGTGCCAGCAGCCAAGATCTTTGGGGAACGTTGGGCGGCTACACCTTC
CASSQDLWGTLGGYTF
>TRBV27|NA|TRBJ1-2|NA
TGTGCCAGCAGCCCAATCCCCGGGAATCCCATGGGCTACACCTTC
CASSPIPGNPMGYTF
>TRBV20-1|NA|TRBJ2-5|NA
TGCAGTGCTAGGCCCCTGGTGAAGAACCTAGAGACCCAGTACTTC
CSARPLVKNLETQYF
>TRBV5-1|few|TRBJ2-2|TRBD1
TGCGCCAGCAGCGTGGGACAGGGTCCCGGGGAGCTGTTTTTT
CASSVGQGPGELFF
>TRBV27|few|TRBJ2-5|TRBD1
TGTGCCAGCAGTTACTTAGACAGGGCAGGCCAAGAGACCCAGTACTTC
CASSYLDRAGQETQYF
>TRBV7-2|NA|TRBJ2-4|NA
TGTGCCAGCAGCTTAGAGTCAGGAGACGGGGGCATTCAGTACTTC
CASSLESGDGGIQYF
>TRBV5-4|NA|TRBJ2-5|TRBD2
TGTGCCAGCAGTGCGACTAGCGGGAACTCAGAGACCCAGTACTTC
CASSATSGNSETQYF
>TRBV11-2|few|TRBJ2-7|TRBD2
TGTGCCAGCAGCTTAGTAGGCGGACTAGCGGGAGGGGAGTACGAGCAGTACTTC
CASSLVGGLAGGEYEQYF
>TRBV12-3/TRBV12-4|NA|TRBJ1-2|TRBD1
TGTGCCAGCAGATCCCGGGACAGCGCTACGAACTATGGCTACACCTTC
CASRSRDSATNYGYTF
>TRBV7-8|few|TRBJ2-1|TRBD2
TGTGCCAGCAGCTTAAATCCGTCTACTAGCGGGGGGTACAATGAGCAGTTCTTC
CASSLNPSTSGGYNEQFF
>TRBV5-1|NA|TRBJ2-1|TRBD2
TGCGCCAGCAGCAGCGGGGAGGGCATTGAGCAGTTCTTC
CASSSGEGIEQFF
>TRBV5-8|NA|TRBJ2-3|NA
TGTGCCAGCAGCCTCGGACTAATCACAGATACGCAGTATTTT
CASSLGLITDTQYF
>TRBV20-1|NA|TRBJ2-7|TRBD2
TGCAGTGCTAGACATAGCGGGAGAGTCCACGAGCAGTACTTC
CSARHSGRVHEQYF
>TRBV5-1|NA|TRBJ2-7|TRBD2
TGCGCCAGCAGTTCTAGCGGGCCCTCCTACGAGCAGTACTTC
CASSSSGPSYEQYF
>TRBV19|few|TRBJ2-5|NA
TGTGCCAGTAGTATGGACGCGCCCTCGGAAGGGTACTTC
CASSMDAPSEGYF
>TRBV9|NA|TRBJ2-2|NA
TGTGCCAGCAACCCTTTGTCCGGGGCGGCCGGGGAGCTGTTTTTT
CASNPLSGAAGELFF
>TRBV5-4|NA|TRBJ2-1|TRBD1
TGTGCCAGCAGCTTGAACCAGGGGGCATTGAATGAGCAGTTCTTC
CASSLNQGALNEQFF
>TRBV20-1|NA|TRBJ2-7|TRBD1
TGCAGTGCTAGAGGGACAGGGGGCTACTACGAGCAGTACTTC
CSARGTGGYYEQYF
>TRBV3-1|NA|TRBJ2-2|NA
TGTGCCAGCAGCCCCCCGCGGGGTACCGGGGAGCTGTTTTTT
CASSPPRGTGELFF
>TRBV20-1|NA|TRBJ1-5|NA
TGCAGTGCCTGGGGAGGGGGGAGCAATCAGCCCCAGCATTTT
CSAWGGGSNQPQHF
>TRBV11-2|few|TRBJ1-2|NA
TGTGCCAGCAGCTCTCCCCGGGGGTACTATGGCTACACCTTC
CASSSPRGYYGYTF
>TRBV12-3/TRBV12-4|few|TRBJ2-3|NA
TGTGCCAGCATCACGATTGGTTTGGGAATCACGCAGTATTTT
CASITIGLGITQYF
>TRBV5-1|NA|TRBJ1-4|TRBD1
TGCGCCAGCAGGCCTCCGGGACAGGATGAAAAACTGTTTTTT
CASRPPGQDEKLFF
>TRBV7-9|many|TRBJ2-3|NA
TGTGCCAGCAGCCCTGGGACGGGTAGCACAGATACGCAGTATTTT
CASSPGTGSTDTQYF
>TRBV12-3/TRBV12-4|few|TRBJ1-1|NA
TGTGCCAGCCTCCTGGGAGCAGCGAACACTGAAGCTTTCTTT
CASLLGAANTEAFF
>TRBV9|many|TRBJ2-3|TRBD2
TGTGCCAGCAGCGTAGAGCCGGGGGGAGATACGCAGTATTTT
CASSVEPGGDTQYF
>TRBV5-1|NA|TRBJ2-5|NA
TGCGCCAGCAGCTTCGGGACCCAAACCAGAGAGACCCAGTACTTC
CASSFGTQTRETQYF
>TRBV12-3/TRBV12-4|many|TRBJ2-7|NA
TGTGCCAGCAGTCAATTAGCGGACTGGGGGGGCCTTTCCTACGAGCAGTACTTC
CASSQLADWGGLSYEQYF